This section outlines one T cell receptor (beta chain) sequence together with its context. Its antigen is unknown. PCR employed 60 Vbeta and 13 Jbeta primers. Measured with immunoSEQ multiplex PCR; TCRdb has only the in-frame clones, and not every one. This sample contains 150,000 to 200,000 clones. This entry is derived from a study of cytomegalovirus exposure and HLA in healthy donors. Looking at the study overall: Of the donors genotyped, several hundred in all, 75% to 85% fell in the Caucasian-associated ancestry cluster.

The CDR3 is made up of 13 amino acids. Trimming took 7 bases from V and 3 from J, leaving 12 bases between them. CDR1 and CDR2 (germline): SNHLY, FYNNEI. Study results and limitations: When the data were analyzed later, several of the most significant clusters appeared to be linked to common viral pathogens. Among immune exposure information, only CMV serostatus was available. Some V segments, including TRBV6-2 and TRBV6-3, were excluded as indistinguishable.

The receptor comes from a woman younger than 35 in good health and CMV-seropositive. V usage is TRBV2 and J usage is TRBJ2-5, with TRBD2 as a possible D gene (6 bases). Source material: PBMCs. The CDR3 here is CASTRDSKETQYF. CDR3 nucleotide sequence: TGTGCCAGCACCCGGGACTCCAAAGAGACCCAGTACTTC.